The 3 T cell receptor beta chains reported below all come from one sample, sequenced in a study of regulatory dendritic cells for organ transplantation. Sorted subsets were CFSE-labeled and cultured approximately 5 days with allogeneic dendritic cells. TCRdb keeps only in-frame clones here, not all; method: immunoSEQ multiplex PCR. In the table there are around 21,000 clones, roughly 85% of which are singletons. These receptors are not linked to any known antigen. The sequencing input was naive CD4+ T cells from blood cultured with dendritic cells. Regarding subset: CD45RA+ naive T cells. The receptor source for this set is a human donor in good health.

This clone was seen a handful of times. The chain employs TRBV7-6 and TRBJ1-5, with TRBD1 as a possible D gene (6 bases). Germline CDR1 is SGHVS and CDR2 is FNYEAQ. The CDR3 spans 15 residues. The V end lost 5 bases, the J end lost 6 bases, and 17 bases lay between the germline ends. The CDR3 loop is CASSASTGSGQPQHF. CDR3 nucleotides: TGTGCCAGCAGCGCGAGTACAGGGTCGGGTCAGCCCCAGCATTTT. Complete variable domain (other parts from reference TRBV7-6 and TRBJ1-5): GAGVSQSPRYKVTKRGQDVALRCDPISGHVSLYWYRQALGQGPEFLTYFNYEAQQDKSGLPNDRFSAERPEGSISTLTIQRTEQRDSAMYRCASSASTGSGQPQHFGDGTRLSIL.

In this sample, this clone turned up once. The chain has TRBV10-3 and TRBJ2-7; TRBD2 agrees at 7 bases. Germline lookup yields CDR1 ENHRY and CDR2 SYGVKD. Trimming removed 8 bases from V and 5 bases from J; junction bases left unmatched: 12. This CDR3 spans 14 amino acids. CDR3: CAIRGSSAAHEQYF. As DNA, the CDR3 is TGTGCCATCCGCGGGAGTTCAGCAGCCCACGAGCAGTACTTC.

The chain uses TRBV5-5 and TRBJ2-3; no reliable D call. Germline values: CDR1 SGHKS, CDR2 YYEKEE (reference sequence). V lost 0 bases and J 6 bases, leaving 17 bases between the germline ends. This CDR3 has 16 amino acids. This chain's CDR3 is CASSLDPPDPVDTQYF. CDR3 coding DNA: TGTGCCAGCAGCTTGGATCCGCCGGACCCCGTCGATACGCAGTATTTT.